This T cell receptor (beta chain) stems from a study of blood T cells in healthy people across ages. PCR was performed a second time for roughly 7 to 12 cycles using a sample-barcoded 5' primer and a J-beta primer mix. TCRdb reprocessed the 5' RACE reads via MiXCR and lists one record per CDR3 protein. Of some 800,000 distinct CDR3 sequences listed, more than 40% are singletons. PBMCs, at least 6.5 million per sample, were isolated. The extraction recovered at least 5.5 micrograms of total RNA per sample. CDR3 length: 12 amino acids. Looked up from germline, CDR1 is GTSNPN and CDR2 is SVGIG (reference sequence). The trim removed 4 bases at V and 8 bases at J, leaving 3 bases unmatched.

The rearrangement links TRBV30 to TRBJ2-1, with TRBD2 matching 9 bases. The TCR comes from a man aged 55 to 70 in good health. Source material: blood. The CDR3 reads CAWTSGGYEQFF. For the CDR3, the DNA is TGTGCCTGGACCAGCGGGGGGTATGAGCAGTTCTTC.